This entry lists 15 T cell receptor beta chains sequenced from one sample in a study of shared clonotypes between healthy human individuals. The table came from immunoSEQ multiplex PCR; TCRdb's copy has only in-frame clones and leaves some out. This sample carries around 1,900,000 clones, 90% to 95% of them seen once, and the ten largest clones take less than 2%. Naive CD8 isolation took CD45RO-negative cells positively selected for CCR7 and excluded terminally differentiated effector memory CD45RA+ cells. The sequencing sample was made of naive CD8+ T cells from PBMCs. The receptor set was obtained from a man aged 18 to 30 in good health. Some clones in this sample may be carry-over from other donors' samples.

The DNA of the CDR3 is TGCAGCGTTGAAAAGACTGTGCCAACTTGGGGGCAGTTCTTC. Amino acid sequence: CSVEKTVPTWGQFF. The rearrangement links TRBV29-1 to TRBJ2-1; D remains unclear. V lost 2 bases and J lost 12, with 20 bases in between. Per germline, CDR1 SQVTM and CDR2 ANQGSEA. The CDR3 loop spans 14 amino acids.

The chain has TRBV7-6 and TRBJ2-1, with D perhaps given as TRBD1 or TRBD2 (5 bases each). Germline V gene lookup returns CDR1 SGHVS and CDR2 FNYEAQ. The CDR3 runs to 17 residues. The V gene lost 5 bases and the J gene lost 1 base, with 18 bases spanning the gap. Written as DNA, the CDR3 is TGTGCCAGCAGCCTAATCGCCGGGGCAGTTTCCTACAATGAGCAGTTCTTC. It translates to CASSLIAGAVSYNEQFF.

Here the CDR3 reads CASSPWGSGANVLTF. CDR3 sequence (DNA): TGTGCCAGCAGCCCCTGGGGGTCTGGGGCCAACGTCCTGACTTTC. V gene TRBV5-6 combines with J gene TRBJ2-6; TRBD1 or TRBD2 may be the D gene (5 bases each). This CDR3 comprises 15 residues. V lost 4 bases to trimming and J lost 1 base, with 9 bases between them. Germline V gene data show CDR1 as SGHDT and CDR2 as YYEEEE.

With respect to this clone: The sample contains more than one DNA sequence encoding this CDR3. This chain joins TRBV28 and TRBJ2-5; no definite D call. Trimming pared 1 base from V and 5 bases from J, leaving 5 bases between. CDR1 is MDHEN and CDR2 is SYDVKM in the germline V gene. CDR3 length: 12 residues. CDR3 residues: CASSLFEETQYF. CDR3 bases: TGTGCCAGCAGTTTATTTGAGGAGACCCAGTACTTC.

This chain joins TRBV7-9 and TRBJ2-3; 7 nucleotides match TRBD1. The trim removed 5 bases at V and 2 bases at J, leaving 10 bases unmatched. In germline, CDR1 is SEHNR, CDR2 FQNEAQ (reference sequence). The CDR3 runs to 16 residues. DNA of the CDR3: TGTGCCAGCAGCCCCCCAGGGGGTCTTTACACAGATACGCAGTATTTT. Its protein is CASSPPGGLYTDTQYF.

The genes are TRBV2 and TRBJ2-7; D unresolved. V lost 11 bases and J 6 bases, leaving 23 bases between the germline ends. The CDR3 totals 14 residues. CDR1 is SNHLY, CDR2 FYNNEI, per germline. CDR3 amino acids: CAGCPAVGVAEQYF. The CDR3 DNA reads as TGTGCCGGCTGCCCAGCCGTCGGAGTAGCCGAGCAGTACTTC.

The V gene is TRBV28, the J gene TRBJ2-5; the D is unclear. Trimming left V 6 bases short and J 0 bases short, with 11 bases between. The CDR3 is 14 residues long. CDR1 is MDHEN and CDR2 is SYDVKM in the germline V gene. The CDR3 bases are TGTGCCAGCAGCTCCCGGGCCTACCAAGAGACCCAGTACTTC. As protein: CASSSRAYQETQYF.

J is TRBJ1-2 and V is TRBV5-6; 9 bases map to TRBD1. Germline V lookup: CDR1 SGHDT, CDR2 YYEEEE. This CDR3 contains 13 residues. V gave up 4 bases and J gave up 7 bases; unmatched junction bases: 5. The CDR3 protein is CASSPGDRVGYTF. In DNA form, the CDR3 reads TGTGCCAGCAGCCCTGGGGACAGGGTTGGCTACACCTTC.

The rearrangement joins TRBV10-2 to TRBJ2-7; TRBD1 aligns across 12 bases. V gave up 9 bases and J gave up 4 bases; unmatched junction bases: 10. This CDR3 has 15 amino acids. The germline gives CDR1 WSHSY, CDR2 SAAADI. CDR3 bases: TGCGCCAGTCGAAATGCGGGACAGGGGGCTTACGAGCAGTACTTC. Translated, it gives CASRNAGQGAYEQYF.

V gene TRBV5-8 combines with J gene TRBJ1-5; no definite D call. Germline-derived CDR1 and CDR2 are SGHTS and YDEGEE. The V and J ends lost 4 bases and 5 bases respectively, with 4 bases between them. CDR3 size: 11 residues. CDR3 nucleotides: TGTGCCAGCAGCCAGTATCAGCCCCAGCATTTT. Its protein product is CASSQYQPQHF.

V is TRBV29-1 and J is TRBJ2-5; TRBD2 might be the D (5 bases). This CDR3 contains 15 residues. Trimming removed 0 bases from V and 5 bases from J, with 16 bases in between. Germline loops: CDR1 SQVTM, CDR2 ANQGSEA. Written as DNA, the CDR3 is TGCAGCGTTGAAGACGTCCGGGGTCTTCGGGAGACCCAGTACTTC. Its protein is CSVEDVRGLRETQYF.

This sequence joins TRBV9 and TRBJ2-7; 12 bases are shared with TRBD2. This CDR3 spans 16 amino acids. Unmatched junction bases numbered 6, after V lost 3 bases and J lost 2 bases. CDR1 is SGDLS, CDR2 YYNGEE, per germline. CDR3 bases: TGTGCCAGCAGCGCCGGAAGACTAGCGGGGGCCTACGAGCAGTACTTC. Amino acids: CASSAGRLAGAYEQYF.

V and J are TRBV15 and TRBJ1-2; D remains unclear. Trimming pared 0 bases from V and 3 bases from J, leaving 11 bases between. In germline, CDR1 is LNHNV, CDR2 YYDKDF (reference sequence). The CDR3 has 15 amino acids. The CDR3 DNA follows: TGTGCCACCAGCAGAGATGAGCAGGACTACTATGGCTACACCTTC. It is translated as CATSRDEQDYYGYTF.

The chain employs TRBV6-1 and TRBJ2-7; 8 bases map to TRBD2. This CDR3 spans 17 amino acids. Trimming at V came to 0 bases and at J to 2 bases, leaving 9 bases not matched to a gene. The germline V gene has CDR1 MNHNS and CDR2 SASEGT. Here the CDR3 DNA reads TGTGCCAGCAGTGAAGCTGTTGGACTAGCAGGAACCTACGAGCAGTACTTC. Translating gives CASSEAVGLAGTYEQYF.

The chain combines TRBV11-2 with TRBJ2-7, with 9 nucleotides matching TRBD2. The CDR3 loop spans 15 amino acids. Germline CDR1 and CDR2: SGHAT and FQNNGV. J was trimmed by 6 bases and V by 5 bases; bases with no gene match: 11. CDR3 sequence: CASSRGAGGEREQYF. The CDR3 DNA is TGTGCCAGCAGCCGCGGGGCGGGAGGGGAGCGCGAGCAGTACTTC. The complete variable domain, with remaining parts taken from reference TRBV11-2 and TRBJ2-7, reads EAGVAQSPRYKIIEKRQSVAFWCNPISGHATLYWYQQILGQGPKLLIQFQNNGVVDDSQLPKDRFSAERLKGVDSTLKIQPAKLEDSAVYLCASSRGAGGEREQYFGPGTRLTVT.